These T cell receptor beta chains were read from a single sample in a study of cytomegalovirus exposure and HLA in healthy donors. TCRdb's copy holds only in-frame clones and misses some; the assay was immunoSEQ multiplex PCR. The sample shows about 210,000 clones, 86% of them seen only once. Material for sequencing was PBMCs. These receptors were taken from a woman aged 25-40 years in good health and CMV-seronegative. Each CDR3 is given with its conserved first and last residue. The D gene is left open where the match is weak. Some rows mark clone size as missing; the rest say once, few, many or name a class of expanded clone.

D: TRBD1; V: TRBV7-3; size: -; J: TRBJ1-1; CDR3: CASSTGAGGTEAFF; DNA: TGTGCCAGCAGCACAGGGGCCGGTGGCACTGAAGCTTTCTTT
D: TRBD1; V: TRBV27; size: -; J: TRBJ1-5; CDR3: CASRKGQGNRPQHF; DNA: TGTGCCAGCAGAAAAGGACAGGGCAATCGGCCCCAGCATTTT
D: TRBD1; V: TRBV6-6; size: -; J: TRBJ2-5; CDR3: CASSYINRGVQETQYF; DNA: TGTGCCAGCAGTTACATAAACAGGGGGGTACAAGAGACCCAGTACTTC
D: -; V: TRBV19; size: -; J: TRBJ2-6; CDR3: CASSTVFGANVLTF; DNA: TGTGCCAGTAGCACAGTGTTCGGGGCCAACGTCCTGACTTTC
D: TRBD2; V: TRBV5-1; size: -; J: TRBJ2-1; CDR3: CASRGTSGRSYNYEQFF; DNA: TGCGCCAGCAGGGGGACTAGCGGGAGGTCCTACAACTATGAGCAGTTCTTC
D: -; V: TRBV7-6; size: once; J: TRBJ2-1; CDR3: CASSLVPGLASDEQFF; DNA: TGTGCCAGCAGCTTAGTTCCGGGACTCGCCTCCGATGAGCAGTTCTTC
D: TRBD1; V: TRBV10-1; size: -; J: TRBJ2-1; CDR3: CASRDRDRTRSSYNEQFF; DNA: TGCGCCAGCAGAGACCGGGACAGAACTAGGAGCTCCTACAATGAGCAGTTCTTC
D: -; V: TRBV2; size: -; J: TRBJ2-2; CDR3: CASSTRRGAGGNTGELFF; DNA: TGTGCCAGCAGTACCCGGCGGGGAGCGGGCGGGAACACCGGGGAGCTGTTTTTT
D: -; V: TRBV2; size: -; J: TRBJ1-5; CDR3: CASSDRDQPQHF; DNA: TGTGCCAGCAGCGACAGAGACCAGCCCCAGCATTTT
D: TRBD1; V: TRBV7-9; size: -; J: TRBJ2-7; CDR3: CASSPTGATYEQYF; DNA: TGTGCCAGCAGCCCGACAGGGGCAACCTACGAGCAGTACTTC
D: TRBD1; V: TRBV2; size: -; J: TRBJ1-1; CDR3: CASSFTGGETEAFF; DNA: TGTGCCAGCAGTTTTACAGGGGGAGAGACTGAAGCTTTCTTT
D: TRBD2; V: TRBV7-9; size: -; J: TRBJ2-1; CDR3: CASSLGGEGNEQFF; DNA: TGTGCCAGCAGCTTAGGCGGGGAGGGGAATGAGCAGTTCTTC
D: -; V: TRBV5-1; size: once; J: TRBJ2-5; CDR3: CASSTTSTETQYF; DNA: TGCGCCAGCAGCACCACTAGCACGGAGACCCAGTACTTC
D: TRBD1; V: TRBV5-1; size: -; J: TRBJ1-1; CDR3: CASSWDRGENTEAFF; DNA: TGCGCCAGCAGCTGGGACAGGGGAGAGAACACTGAAGCTTTCTTT
D: TRBD1; V: TRBV5-4; size: once; J: TRBJ2-5; CDR3: CASSLGQGPQETQYF; DNA: TGTGCCAGCAGCTTGGGACAGGGTCCCCAAGAGACCCAGTACTTC
D: TRBD2; V: TRBV6-6; size: -; J: TRBJ2-1; CDR3: CASSIGAGVGDEQFF; DNA: TGTGCCAGCAGCATAGGGGCGGGAGTTGGGGATGAGCAGTTCTTC
D: -; V: TRBV6-1; size: -; J: TRBJ1-2; CDR3: CASSGRRDNYGYTF; DNA: TGTGCCAGCAGTGGGCGGCGAGATAACTATGGCTACACCTTC
D: -; V: TRBV11-2; size: once; J: TRBJ2-5; CDR3: CASSLGALGQGETQYF; DNA: TGTGCCAGCAGCTTAGGGGCTTTGGGCCAAGGAGAGACCCAGTACTTC
D: -; V: TRBV28; size: -; J: TRBJ1-2; CDR3: CASSFEDRDYGYTF; DNA: TGTGCCAGCAGTTTTGAAGATCGCGACTATGGCTACACCTTC
D: -; V: TRBV18; size: -; J: TRBJ2-7; CDR3: CASSSTTGYEQYF; DNA: TGTGCCAGCTCATCAACGACTGGCTACGAGCAGTACTTC
D: -; V: TRBV5-3; size: -; J: TRBJ1-3; CDR3: CARSLEARSAGNTIYF; DNA: TGTGCCAGAAGCTTGGAGGCCAGGTCGGCTGGAAACACCATATATTTT
D: TRBD1; V: TRBV6-1; size: -; J: TRBJ1-2; CDR3: CASRTGQGLGYTF; DNA: TGTGCCAGCCGTACGGGACAGGGATTGGGCTACACCTTC
D: TRBD1; V: TRBV5-1; size: -; J: TRBJ1-5; CDR3: CASKGAERGQPQHF; DNA: TGCGCCAGCAAGGGGGCCGAAAGGGGGCAGCCCCAGCATTTT
D: -; V: TRBV28; size: -; J: TRBJ2-7; CDR3: CASSLWGATNLWEQYF; DNA: TGTGCCAGCAGTTTATGGGGGGCGACTAACCTCTGGGAGCAGTACTTC
D: TRBD1; V: TRBV6-5; size: -; J: TRBJ1-4; CDR3: CASGQGHEKLFF; DNA: TGTGCCTCTGGACAGGGCCATGAAAAACTGTTTTTT
D: TRBD1; V: TRBV6-1; size: -; J: TRBJ2-7; CDR3: CASRRQGAREQYF; DNA: TGTGCCAGCAGGAGACAGGGGGCGCGAGAGCAGTACTTC
D: -; V: TRBV5-4; size: -; J: TRBJ2-3; CDR3: CASSGGPPGDTQYF; DNA: TGTGCCAGCAGCGGTGGCCCCCCGGGAGATACGCAGTATTTT
D: TRBD1; V: TRBV7-2; size: once; J: TRBJ2-7; CDR3: CASSSLGTGHYYEQYF; DNA: TGTGCCAGCAGCTCCCTCGGGACAGGGCATTACTACGAGCAGTACTTC
D: -; V: TRBV5-5; size: few; J: TRBJ1-3; CDR3: CASSLDRGGNTIYF; DNA: TGTGCCAGCAGCTTGGATAGGGGCGGAAACACCATATATTTT
D: -; V: TRBV5-4; size: -; J: TRBJ1-6; CDR3: CASSLSQPSNSPLHF; DNA: TGTGCCAGCAGCTTGTCACAGCCCTCTAATTCACCCCTCCACTTT
D: -; V: TRBV9; size: -; J: TRBJ1-4; CDR3: CASSVALGGEKLFF; DNA: TGTGCCAGCAGCGTCGCCCTAGGTGGTGAAAAACTGTTTTTT
D: TRBD1; V: TRBV5-5; size: -; J: TRBJ2-2; CDR3: CASSLLGTDRGGELFF; DNA: TGTGCCAGCAGCCTTCTTGGGACAGATCGAGGTGGGGAGCTGTTTTTT
D: -; V: TRBV28; size: many; J: TRBJ1-1; CDR3: CASSLLSLQGTMNTEAFF; DNA: TGTGCCAGCAGTTTATTAAGTCTTCAGGGGACGATGAACACTGAAGCTTTCTTT
D: TRBD1; V: TRBV16; size: -; J: TRBJ2-4; CDR3: CASSQTGNIQYF; DNA: TGTGCCAGCAGCCAGACAGGGAACATTCAGTACTTC
D: -; V: TRBV11-2; size: -; J: TRBJ2-1; CDR3: CASSSTFSSGRSYNEQFF; DNA: TGTGCCAGCAGCTCTACTTTCTCCAGCGGGCGCTCCTACAATGAGCAGTTCTTC
D: -; V: TRBV6-5; size: -; J: TRBJ1-2; CDR3: CASHTGSEGYTF; DNA: TGTGCCAGCCACACAGGGTCTGAGGGCTACACCTTC
D: TRBD2; V: TRBV2; size: -; J: TRBJ2-5; CDR3: CASSEFFGASGEQETQYF; DNA: TGTGCCAGCAGTGAATTCTTTGGGGCTAGCGGGGAGCAAGAGACCCAGTACTTC
D: -; V: TRBV28; size: -; J: TRBJ1-2; CDR3: CASSPGGDDYGYTF; DNA: TGTGCCAGCAGCCCCGGAGGGGACGACTATGGCTACACCTTC
D: TRBD1; V: TRBV4-1; size: -; J: TRBJ2-3; CDR3: CASSLPGQGGDTQYF; DNA: TGCGCCAGCAGCCTGCCGGGACAGGGAGGAGATACGCAGTATTTT
D: TRBD1; V: TRBV4-1; size: once; J: TRBJ2-3; CDR3: CASSQELEDRGSPDTQYF; DNA: TGCGCCAGCAGCCAAGAGCTTGAGGACAGGGGGTCCCCAGATACGCAGTATTTT
D: TRBD1; V: TRBV7-2; size: -; J: TRBJ2-7; CDR3: CASSLYRGAGYEQYF; DNA: TGTGCCAGCAGCCTCTACAGGGGTGCGGGCTACGAGCAGTACTTC
D: -; V: TRBV5-8; size: -; J: TRBJ2-7; CDR3: CASSFGGGGTSEQYF; DNA: TGTGCCAGCAGCTTTGGGGGCGGTGGGACATCCGAGCAGTACTTC
D: TRBD1; V: TRBV15; size: -; J: TRBJ1-3; CDR3: CATSSEPPGTVSGNTIYF; DNA: TGTGCCACCAGCAGTGAGCCCCCAGGGACAGTCTCTGGAAACACCATATATTTT
D: TRBD1; V: TRBV19; size: -; J: TRBJ2-7; CDR3: CASSRDSLGEQYF; DNA: TGTGCCAGTAGCCGGGACAGCCTCGGCGAGCAGTACTTC
D: -; V: TRBV28; size: -; J: TRBJ1-5; CDR3: CASSTGNQPQHF; DNA: TGTGCCAGCAGTACAGGGAATCAGCCCCAGCATTTT
D: TRBD2; V: TRBV5-1; size: -; J: TRBJ2-4; CDR3: CASSRIGPTSGRRNIQYF; DNA: TGCGCCAGCAGCCGGATCGGACCGACTAGCGGGAGAAGAAACATTCAGTACTTC
D: TRBD1; V: TRBV18; size: -; J: TRBJ2-7; CDR3: CASSTGTGAFEQYF; DNA: TGTGCCAGCTCAACCGGGACAGGGGCCTTCGAGCAGTACTTC
D: -; V: TRBV5-1; size: -; J: TRBJ2-1; CDR3: CASTLAERVSNEQFF; DNA: TGCGCCAGCACCTTAGCGGAGCGGGTCTCCAATGAGCAGTTCTTC
D: -; V: TRBV6-6; size: -; J: TRBJ2-7; CDR3: CASSSPARGYEQYF; DNA: TGTGCCAGCAGTTCTCCGGCCAGGGGCTACGAGCAGTACTTC
D: TRBD2; V: TRBV2; size: -; J: TRBJ2-5; CDR3: CASSQRGGWETQYF; DNA: TGTGCCAGCAGTCAGCGGGGGGGCTGGGAGACCCAGTACTTC
D: TRBD2; V: TRBV9; size: -; J: TRBJ2-7; CDR3: CASSVGSGRAYEQYF; DNA: TGTGCCAGCAGCGTAGGTAGCGGGAGGGCCTACGAGCAGTACTTC
D: -; V: TRBV9; size: -; J: TRBJ2-5; CDR3: CASSVGVAEETQYF; DNA: TGTGCCAGCAGCGTAGGGGTAGCGGAAGAGACCCAGTACTTC
D: -; V: TRBV5-6; size: -; J: TRBJ1-5; CDR3: CASSLDPNQPQHF; DNA: TGTGCCAGCAGCCTAGACCCCAATCAGCCCCAGCATTTT